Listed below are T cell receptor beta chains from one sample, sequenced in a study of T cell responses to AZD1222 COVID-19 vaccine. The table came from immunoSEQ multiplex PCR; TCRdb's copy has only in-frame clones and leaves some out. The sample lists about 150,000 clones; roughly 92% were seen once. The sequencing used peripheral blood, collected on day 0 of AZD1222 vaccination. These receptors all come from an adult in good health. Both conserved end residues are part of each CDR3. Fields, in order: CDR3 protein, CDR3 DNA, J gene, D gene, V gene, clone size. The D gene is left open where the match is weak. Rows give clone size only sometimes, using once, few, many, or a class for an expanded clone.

cdr3_aa: CAIREGQGAHEQYF; cdr3_nt: TGTGCCATCAGGGAGGGACAGGGGGCTCACGAGCAGTACTTC; j_call: TRBJ2-7; d_call: TRBD1; v_call: TRBV10-3; clone_size: .
cdr3_aa: CASSPRPTQNTEAFF; cdr3_nt: TGTGCCAGCAGCCCGAGACCGACTCAGAACACTGAAGCTTTCTTT; j_call: TRBJ1-1; d_call: .; v_call: TRBV9; clone_size: .
cdr3_aa: CASSLADMRGNEQFF; cdr3_nt: TGTGCCAGCAGTTTAGCGGACATGAGGGGGAATGAGCAGTTCTTC; j_call: TRBJ2-1; d_call: .; v_call: TRBV6-4; clone_size: once
cdr3_aa: CASSLGGPSSYNEQFF; cdr3_nt: TGTGCCAGCAGCCTGGGAGGTCCCAGCTCCTACAATGAGCAGTTCTTC; j_call: TRBJ2-1; d_call: .; v_call: TRBV5-4; clone_size: .
cdr3_aa: CASSLALGDTEAFF; cdr3_nt: TGTGCCAGCAGCTTGGCATTAGGGGACACTGAAGCTTTCTTT; j_call: TRBJ1-1; d_call: .; v_call: TRBV5-4; clone_size: few
cdr3_aa: CASSLEVAGNEQYF; cdr3_nt: TGTGCCAGCAGCTTAGAGGTCGCGGGTAACGAGCAGTACTTC; j_call: TRBJ2-7; d_call: .; v_call: TRBV7-2; clone_size: .
cdr3_aa: CASSSKTSGGTYEQYF; cdr3_nt: TGTGCCAGCAGCTCTAAGACTAGCGGGGGCACCTACGAGCAGTACTTC; j_call: TRBJ2-7; d_call: TRBD2; v_call: TRBV5-4; clone_size: .
cdr3_aa: CASSLVSPLATDTQYF; cdr3_nt: TGTGCCAGCAGCTTAGTTAGCCCCCTAGCTACAGATACGCAGTATTTT; j_call: TRBJ2-3; d_call: .; v_call: TRBV7-8; clone_size: .
cdr3_aa: CASSLQGASYNSPLHF; cdr3_nt: TGTGCCAGCAGCTTGCAGGGGGCTTCCTATAATTCACCCCTCCACTTT; j_call: TRBJ1-6; d_call: TRBD1; v_call: TRBV5-6; clone_size: .
cdr3_aa: CASSTSGTGSYEQYF; cdr3_nt: TGTGCCAGTAGTACTTCCGGGACAGGGTCTTACGAGCAGTACTTC; j_call: TRBJ2-7; d_call: TRBD1; v_call: TRBV19; clone_size: once
cdr3_aa: CASSLDSQETQYF; cdr3_nt: TGTGCCAGCTCCTTGGATTCCCAAGAGACCCAGTACTTC; j_call: TRBJ2-5; d_call: .; v_call: TRBV13; clone_size: .
cdr3_aa: CARQPPGASYEQYF; cdr3_nt: TGTGCCCGCCAACCCCCGGGGGCATCCTACGAGCAGTACTTC; j_call: TRBJ2-7; d_call: .; v_call: TRBV5-4; clone_size: .
cdr3_aa: CAIGTSGNYEQYF; cdr3_nt: TGTGCCATTGGGACTAGCGGGAACTACGAGCAGTACTTC; j_call: TRBJ2-7; d_call: TRBD2; v_call: TRBV10-3; clone_size: .
cdr3_aa: CTSSQGGAHLGYTF; cdr3_nt: TGCACCAGCAGCCAAGGAGGGGCCCATCTTGGCTACACCTTC; j_call: TRBJ1-2; d_call: .; v_call: TRBV1; clone_size: .
cdr3_aa: CATSDRANQPQHF; cdr3_nt: TGTGCCACCTCGGACAGAGCCAATCAGCCCCAGCATTTT; j_call: TRBJ1-5; d_call: .; v_call: TRBV28; clone_size: .
cdr3_aa: CASTWGNYGYTF; cdr3_nt: TGTGCCAGCACGTGGGGGAACTATGGCTACACCTTC; j_call: TRBJ1-2; d_call: .; v_call: TRBV2; clone_size: .
cdr3_aa: CASSQVNRGPLFF; cdr3_nt: TGTGCCAGCAGCCAAGTGAACCGGGGGCCACTGTTTTTT; j_call: TRBJ1-4; d_call: .; v_call: TRBV3-1/TRBV3-2; clone_size: .
cdr3_aa: CATRPGGRNGEQYF; cdr3_nt: TGTGCCACCAGGCCCGGTGGGAGGAACGGCGAGCAGTACTTC; j_call: TRBJ2-7; d_call: .; v_call: TRBV27; clone_size: .
cdr3_aa: CASSLVALRSGNTIYF; cdr3_nt: TGTGCCAGCAGTTTAGTAGCTCTTCGCTCTGGAAACACCATATATTTT; j_call: TRBJ1-3; d_call: .; v_call: TRBV28; clone_size: .
cdr3_aa: CASSLALTDTQYF; cdr3_nt: TGTGCCAGCAGTCTAGCGCTCACAGATACGCAGTATTTT; j_call: TRBJ2-3; d_call: .; v_call: TRBV6-5; clone_size: .
cdr3_aa: CAWSRQGSTEAFF; cdr3_nt: TGTGCCTGGAGTCGACAGGGAAGCACTGAAGCTTTCTTT; j_call: TRBJ1-1; d_call: TRBD1; v_call: TRBV30; clone_size: .
cdr3_aa: CASSIRPDPTGELFF; cdr3_nt: TGTGCCAGCAGCATCAGGCCGGACCCCACCGGGGAGCTGTTTTTT; j_call: TRBJ2-2; d_call: .; v_call: TRBV7-3; clone_size: .